This T cell receptor (beta chain) was captured by sequencing in a study of vaccination and CD4 T cells after COVID-19. Whole-study context: The convalescents, six males and four females, included two who were Hispanic. Cells were stimulated with overlapping spike peptides from SARS-CoV-2, HCoV-NL63, HCoV-OC43 and HCoV-229E. Cultures serving as controls received a peptide pool (CEFX or HIV-1 Nef) or no peptide.

About this clonotype itself: Its antigen is as yet unknown.

Treatment noted: roughly ten-day PBMC culture with coronavirus spike peptide pools or control peptides (ViraFEST assay). Cultured CD4+ T cell DNA was sequenced using the Oncomine TCR Beta short-read assay. In TCRdb, the PCR reads were re-called with MiXCR into one record per CDR3 protein. The sample records just over 20,000 distinct CDR3 sequences, around 70% being singletons. The germline V and J ends were trimmed by 0 bases and 9 bases, with 11 bases remaining between them. Looked up from germline, CDR1 is SGHAT and CDR2 is FQNNGV. CDR3 size: 14 residues. The chain combines TRBV11-2 with TRBJ2-2, with a weak D call TRBD2 (5 bases). Sequencing input: CD4+ T cells from blood, cultured in vitro. The sequence was obtained from a human donor who had recovered from COVID-19. The CDR3 coding sequence is TGTGCCAGCAGCTTAGATCCGGGGAGAAGGGAGCTGTTTTTT. Its translation: CASSLDPGRRELFF.